This T cell receptor beta chain was documented in a study of cytomegalovirus exposure and HLA in healthy donors. Study findings and constraints: In a later analysis, across HLA loci, associated TCR counts were highest for DRB1, lowest for HLA-C. Associated with HLA alleles at 0.05 false discovery rate in a later analysis were around 17,000 TCR beta sequences. In vitro experiments confirmed that three CMV-associated chains were specific for CMV antigens. Indistinguishable V segments, including TRBV6-2 and TRBV6-3, were excluded.

The PCR had 60 Vbeta and 13 Jbeta primers. Repertoires were generated with immunoSEQ multiplex PCR, while TCRdb's copy carries only in-frame clones and drops some. The sample lists about 150,000 clones, 75% to 90% seen once, with about 2.2% in the top ten. V gave up 1 base and J gave up 3 bases; unmatched junction bases: 3. CDR3 length: 14 residues. Germline CDR1 LGHNA, CDR2 YSLEER. A remark on this clone: Its antigen is still unknown.

This receptor was taken from a male donor in good health and CMV-seronegative. This chain joins TRBV4-3 and TRBJ2-7; 7 bases map to TRBD1. The sequencing input was PBMCs. The CDR3 sequence: CASSQGQGYYEQYF. CDR3 in DNA: TGCGCCAGCAGCCAAGGACAGGGATACTACGAGCAGTACTTC.